The 30 T cell receptor beta chains presented below share a single source sample, sequenced in a study of blood T cell repertoires in COVID-19. Measured with immunoSEQ multiplex PCR; TCRdb has only the in-frame clones, and not every one. The sample includes under 85,000 clones, about four fifths seen only once; the top ten take around 3.3%. The material sequenced was peripheral blood. All receptors come from a man aged 50 to 60 with acute or convalescent COVID-19.

The chain has TRBV4-2 and TRBJ2-5; TRBD2 matches at 13 bases. This CDR3 has 18 amino acids. The ends lost 0 bases at V and 2 bases at J; junction bases unmatched: 6. In germline, CDR1 is LGHNA, CDR2 YNFKEQ. CDR3 DNA sequence: TGTGCCAGCAGCCAAGAACTAGCGGGGGGGCCCACACAAGAGACCCAGTACTTC. It specifies CASSQELAGGPTQETQYF.

This chain joins TRBV29-1 and TRBJ2-1; D perhaps matches TRBD1 (5 bases). CDR1 and CDR2 (germline): SQVTM, ANQGSEA. Trimming left V 4 bases short and J 1 base short, with 11 bases between. This CDR3 contains 14 residues. DNA for the CDR3: TGCAGCGTTGTTTTCCAGGGTTCCTACAATGAGCAGTTCTTC. It is translated as CSVVFQGSYNEQFF.

This clone appeared once. The chain couples TRBV29-1 to TRBJ1-2; 8 bases fit TRBD1. CDR1 is SQVTM, CDR2 ANQGSEA, per germline. V lost 6 bases to trimming and J lost 4 bases; unmatched junction nucleotides: 10. The CDR3 length is 14 residues. The CDR3 spells CSVGSGGLGYGYTF. The CDR3 DNA sequence: TGCAGCGTGGGGTCAGGGGGCCTGGGCTATGGCTACACCTTC.

CDR3 DNA: TGTGCCAGCAGTCGAGGTCGCAGGGGTTCCTATGGCTACACCTTC. It yields the protein CASSRGRRGSYGYTF. The chain uses TRBV6-2 or TRBV6-3 and TRBJ1-2, with D possibly TRBD1 on 6 matching bases. The CDR3 has 15 amino acids. CDR1 and CDR2 from the germline V gene are MNHEY and SVGEGT. The V end lost 5 bases, the J end lost 4 bases, and 17 bases lay between the germline ends.

This clone was seen just once. The chain links TRBV18 to TRBJ2-1; 9 nucleotides line up with TRBD1. Germline trimming cut 5 bases from V and 6 bases from J; bases unmatched to any gene: 5. The CDR3 contains 14 residues. Per the germline V gene, CDR1 is KGHSH and CDR2 is LQKENI. CDR3 amino acids: CASSSGTGFNEQFF. For the CDR3, the DNA is TGTGCCAGCTCATCGGGGACAGGGTTCAATGAGCAGTTCTTC.

In its sample, this clone was seen a few times. V gene TRBV12-3 or TRBV12-4 combines with J gene TRBJ2-1; 10 bases fit TRBD2. This CDR3 contains 12 residues. V lost 5 bases to trimming and J lost 14 bases; unmatched junction nucleotides: 6. Here the CDR3 DNA reads TGTGCCAGCAGTCCCCAAGCGGGGGGGGAGTTCTTC. Protein sequence: CASSPQAGGEFF.

This clone has a single count. The rearrangement links TRBV11-2 to TRBJ1-1, with TRBD1 matching 8 bases. Germline CDR1 and CDR2: SGHAT and FQNNGV. After removal of 3 bases from V and 1 base from J, the junction contained 1 base not matched to a gene. There are 14 residues in the CDR3. CDR3 in amino acids: CASSFGQGNTEAFF. The CDR3 coding sequence is TGTGCCAGCAGCTTCGGACAGGGGAACACTGAAGCTTTCTTT.

CDR3 sequence: CASSPRLAVQETQYF. The CDR3 DNA reads TGTGCCAGCTCACCACGGTTGGCAGTTCAAGAGACCCAGTACTTC. V gene TRBV18 combines with J gene TRBJ2-5; D not resolved. Germline CDR1 is KGHSH and CDR2 is LQKENI. CDR3 length: 15 residues. Trimming cost V 1 base and J 2 bases, with 11 bases left between them.

CDR3 region: CASSISGTGANEQFF. The CDR3 DNA reads TGCGCCAGCAGCATTTCCGGGACAGGGGCCAATGAGCAGTTCTTC. The chain has TRBV5-1 and TRBJ2-1; TRBD1 aligns across 10 bases. CDR1 and CDR2 from the germline V gene are SGHRS and YFSETQ. The J segment lost 6 bases and the V segment lost 4 bases, leaving 7 bases of the junction unmatched. The CDR3 runs 15 residues.

This chain links TRBV7-2 with TRBJ1-1; D gene ambiguous. V lost 5 bases to trimming and J lost 0 bases, with 7 bases between them. In germline, CDR1 is SGHTA, CDR2 FQGNSA. The CDR3 spans 13 residues. This chain's CDR3 is CASSPGMNTEAFF. CDR3 coding DNA: TGTGCCAGCAGCCCCGGGATGAACACTGAAGCTTTCTTT.

The chain uses TRBV7-9 and TRBJ1-2; TRBD1 is a possible D gene (6 bases). Germline V gene data show CDR1 as SEHNR and CDR2 as FQNEAQ (reference sequence). The V and J ends lost 1 base and 7 bases respectively, with 10 bases between them. There are 13 residues in the CDR3. The CDR3 DNA reads as TGTGCCAGCAGCTTAGAGGGGGGGACTGGCTACACCTTC. It codes for CASSLEGGTGYTF.

This chain connects TRBV7-6 to TRBJ2-7, with 7 nucleotides matching TRBD1. The CDR3 consists of 14 residues. V trimming: 5 bases; J trimming: 2 bases; junction bases outside the gene matches: 6. In germline, CDR1 is SGHVS, CDR2 FNYEAQ. The CDR3 reads CASSEGQATYEQYF. The CDR3 DNA reads TGTGCCAGCAGCGAAGGACAGGCCACCTACGAGCAGTACTTC.

This sequence joins TRBV6-2 or TRBV6-3 and TRBJ1-1; 9 positions agree with TRBD1. The germline V gene has CDR1 MNHEY and CDR2 SVGEGT. With 2 bases clipped from V and 0 bases from J, the junction kept 10 bases outside the gene matches. This CDR3 spans 18 amino acids. The CDR3 DNA reads TGTGCCAGCAGTTACACGTTCCCGGGACAGGGAATGAACACTGAAGCTTTCTTT. Protein: CASSYTFPGQGMNTEAFF.

This clone was recorded once. The rearrangement uses TRBV4-1 and TRBJ2-1; 13 bases match TRBD2. Germline values: CDR1 MGHRA, CDR2 YSYEKL. After removal of 3 bases from V and 7 bases from J, the junction contained 12 bases not matched to a gene. The CDR3 covers 18 residues. The CDR3 bases are TGCGCCAGCAGCCAGAGGGCAGTTTGGACTAGCGGGAGTAATGAGCAGTTCTTC. Translating it yields CASSQRAVWTSGSNEQFF.

This clone was detected many times. V is TRBV5-6 and J is TRBJ2-2; D perhaps matches TRBD1 (6 bases). Between the trimmed V and J ends, which lost 1 base and 6 bases, there was a span of 13 bases. The CDR3 is 15 amino acids. CDR1 SGHDT and CDR2 YYEEEE come from the germline V gene. The CDR3 DNA follows: TGTGCCAGCAGCTTGACTCCCTCAGGGGCCGGGGAGCTGTTTTTT. Encoded protein: CASSLTPSGAGELFF.

The chain carries TRBV18 and TRBJ2-1; no firm D call. Germline values: CDR1 KGHSH, CDR2 LQKENI. V was cut by 1 base and J by 10 bases, with 11 bases left in between. The CDR3 consists of 13 residues. The CDR3 is CASSPRQSEEQFF. The CDR3 DNA sequence: TGTGCCAGCTCACCACGGCAGAGCGAGGAGCAGTTCTTC.

The chain couples TRBV27 to TRBJ2-7; D is perhaps TRBD1 (6 bases). Germline-derived CDR1 and CDR2 are MNHEY and SMNVEV (reference sequence). The CDR3 covers 15 residues. Trimming left V 5 bases short and J 0 bases short, with 14 bases between. CDR3 sequence (DNA): TGTGCCAGCAGTGGGCAGACAGGCCTCTCCTACGAGCAGTACTTC. This codes for CASSGQTGLSYEQYF.

The rearrangement joins TRBV5-4 to TRBJ2-5; TRBD1 matches at 7 bases. CDR1 is SGHNT, CDR2 YYREEE, per germline (reference sequence). This CDR3 region has 13 residues. The J segment lost 5 bases and the V segment lost 9 bases, leaving 10 bases of the junction unmatched. The CDR3 loop reads CATHRGGRETQYF. The CDR3, as DNA: TGTGCCACCCACAGGGGTGGTAGGGAGACCCAGTACTTC.

The genes are TRBV4-3 and TRBJ1-2; possible D gene TRBD1, 6 bases. The V end was cut by 0 bases, the J end by 4 bases, with 9 bases between. The CDR3 contains 14 residues. Germline V CDR1 and CDR2: LGHNA, YSLEER. This CDR3 reads CASSQEGGAYGYTF. The DNA for the CDR3 is TGCGCCAGCAGCCAAGAGGGGGGGGCCTATGGCTACACCTTC.

This chain connects TRBV4-2 to TRBJ2-7; 12 bases match TRBD2. CDR1 is LGHNA, CDR2 YNFKEQ, per germline. The CDR3 has 15 amino acids. The J segment lost 2 bases and the V segment lost 3 bases, leaving 2 bases of the junction unmatched. The CDR3 region is CASSQGLAGAYEQYF. CDR3 in DNA: TGTGCCAGCAGCCAGGGACTAGCGGGCGCCTACGAGCAGTACTTC.

The rearrangement uses TRBV11-2 and TRBJ2-5; 14 bases map to TRBD2. The trim removed 3 bases at V and 5 bases at J, leaving 8 bases unmatched. The CDR3 spans 17 residues. In germline, CDR1 is SGHAT, CDR2 FQNNGV. This chain's CDR3 is CASSLTSGGAVGETQYF. The CDR3 DNA is TGTGCCAGCAGCTTGACTAGCGGGGGGGCGGTAGGCGAGACCCAGTACTTC.

This sequence joins TRBV3-1 (or the pseudogene TRBV3-2) and TRBJ1-1; possible D gene TRBD1, 6 bases. Between the trimmed V and J ends, which lost 4 bases and 2 bases, there was a span of 23 bases. CDR3 length equals 18 residues. The V gene's germline CDR1 is LGHDT and CDR2 YNNKEL (reference sequence). The CDR3: CASSRKSWDIPTNTEAFF. CDR3 bases: TGTGCCAGCAGCCGCAAATCTTGGGACATACCGACTAACACTGAAGCTTTCTTT.

The rearrangement uses TRBV29-1 and TRBJ2-1, with D perhaps matching TRBD2 (5 bases). Between the trimmed V and J ends, which lost 8 bases and 7 bases, there was a span of 9 bases. Germline assignment: CDR1 SQVTM and CDR2 ANQGSEA. CDR3 length: 10 residues. The CDR3 sequence: CSSGLNEQFF. In nucleotides, the CDR3 is TGCAGCTCGGGGTTAAATGAGCAGTTCTTC.

The rearrangement joins TRBV6-5 to TRBJ2-2; D is possibly TRBD1 (6 bases). Germline V CDR1 and CDR2: MNHEY, SVGAGI. The length of the CDR3 is 14 residues. V lost 6 bases and J 7 bases, leaving 15 bases between the germline ends. Here the CDR3 reads CASSQQGTLGELFF. CDR3 DNA: TGTGCCAGCAGCCAACAGGGAACCCTCGGGGAGCTGTTTTTT.

V is TRBV5-4 and J is TRBJ1-6; possibly TRBD1 for D (6 bases). Deletions cut 4 bases from V and 8 bases from J, with 19 bases between. The CDR3 runs 16 residues. The germline CDR1 and CDR2 sequences are SGHNT and YYREEE (reference sequence). CDR3 bases: TGTGCCAGCAGCATAGCGCGGGGGGCCGGTGATTCACCCCTCCACTTT. This sequence encodes CASSIARGAGDSPLHF.

This clone has more than one count but fewer than ten. The chain employs TRBV30 and TRBJ2-7, with D possibly matching TRBD2 (5 bases). CDR1 is GTSNPN and CDR2 is SVGIG in the germline V gene (reference sequence). CDR3 length: 11 amino acids. V lost 4 bases and J lost 2, with 6 bases in between. The CDR3: CAWKRAYEQYF. CDR3 sequence (DNA): TGTGCCTGGAAGAGGGCCTACGAGCAGTACTTC.

V and J are TRBV11-2 and TRBJ2-5; 15 positions match TRBD2. CDR3 length equals 17 residues. Trimming removed 0 bases from V and 5 bases from J; junction bases left unmatched: 4. The germline V gene has CDR1 SGHAT and CDR2 FQNNGV. Written as DNA, the CDR3 is TGTGCCAGCAGCTTAGAGGGACTAGCGGGAGGTTATGAGACCCAGTACTTC. Protein sequence: CASSLEGLAGGYETQYF.

This chain connects TRBV6-2 or TRBV6-3 to TRBJ1-1; the match to TRBD1 covers 7 bases. Germline assignment: CDR1 MNHEY and CDR2 SVGEGT. The trim removed 4 bases at V and 3 bases at J, leaving 8 bases unmatched. The CDR3 totals 15 residues. The CDR3 reads CASSFMGQFHTEAFF. In DNA, the CDR3 is TGTGCCAGCAGTTTCATGGGACAGTTCCACACTGAAGCTTTCTTT.

The rearrangement joins TRBV19 to TRBJ2-1; 8 bases are shared with TRBD2. There are 15 residues in the CDR3. J was trimmed by 0 bases and V by 5 bases; bases with no gene match: 3. CDR1 LNHDA and CDR2 SQIVND come from the germline V gene (reference sequence). This CDR3 reads CASSLLADSYNEQFF. CDR3 nucleotides: TGTGCCAGTAGTCTACTAGCGGACTCCTACAATGAGCAGTTCTTC.

J is TRBJ2-4 and V is TRBV5-4, with a tentative D call TRBD1 (6 bases). The germline CDR1 and CDR2 sequences are SGHNT and YYREEE (reference sequence). CDR3 size: 14 residues. V was shortened by 2 bases and J by 1 base, with 7 bases between the two germline ends. The CDR3 bases are TGTGCCAGCAGCTTTCAGGGGGCCAAAAACATTCAGTACTTC. It encodes CASSFQGAKNIQYF.